This T cell receptor beta chain was observed in a study of Ad26.COV2.S vaccination and SARS-CoV-2 variants. Whole-study context: The vaccine Ad26.COV2.S was put into the muscle once, or twice with 56 days between. Overall study results and limits: Reportedly, after vaccination the spike-specific CD8+ and CD4+ T cell responses displayed substantial breadth.

Treatment denoted: 15 to 20 received Ad26.COV2.S at low or high dose, single or two shots; roughly 5 received placebo; per-sample allocation not given. It was on day 63 after the first vaccine or placebo injection that samples were taken. Losses at the gene ends were 2 bases for V and 0 bases for J; bases not matched to a gene: 9. There are 17 residues in the CDR3. Germline CDR1 is GTSNPN and CDR2 is SVGIG (reference sequence). Generated by immunoSEQ multiplex PCR, the TCRdb table keeps only in-frame clones and is missing some. This table holds about half a million clones, about nine tenths found once. On this clone: Its specificity is not known.

The chain recombines TRBV30 with TRBJ1-1; 10 bases map to TRBD1. The sample in question was peripheral blood, obtained in a trial of Ad26.COV2.S vaccine versus placebo. This clonotype was obtained from a person aged 18 to 59 who received the Ad26.COV2.S COVID-19 vaccine or a placebo. The CDR3 is CAWSFIRTGGMNTEAFF. CDR3 DNA: TGTGCCTGGAGTTTCATTAGGACAGGGGGAATGAACACTGAAGCTTTCTTT.